Reported below is one T cell receptor beta chain. Other DNA sequences in this specimen translate into the identical CDR3. This record belongs to a study of blood T cell repertoires in COVID-19. Study as a whole: Material from acute and convalescent COVID-19 was sourced from the United States, Italy and Spain. T cells, B-cell-depleted T cells, or PBMCs provided the cDNA or gDNA that served as material.

Looked up from germline, CDR1 is SGDLS and CDR2 is YYNGEE. V shed 0 bases and J 0 bases; nucleotides not matched to a gene: 2. There are 15 residues in the CDR3. As processed by the authors: The authors estimated nucleated cell counts from reference gene primer amplification. TCRdb's copy holds only in-frame clones and misses some; the assay was immunoSEQ multiplex PCR. D and trimming were read from the DNA, whereas the V and J calls and clone size are those reported in that table. The repertoire has 15,000 to 20,000 clones, roughly 90% of them found once; the top ten carry roughly 5.5%. Sequencing input: peripheral blood. The receptor comes from a human donor in a cohort sampled during active COVID-19. This chain connects TRBV9 to TRBJ1-1, with 7 nucleotides matching TRBD1. The CDR3, as DNA: TGTGCCAGCAGCGTAGGGGACAGATTGAACACTGAAGCTTTCTTT. Residues: CASSVGDRLNTEAFF.